This TCR beta chain was documented in a study of Tregs in tolerant kidney transplant recipients. This clone came up once. What it recognizes is unknown. General study results and limits: Findings come from small patient numbers and require larger validation.

TCRdb's copy holds only in-frame clones and misses some; the assay was immunoSEQ multiplex PCR. This table holds around 230,000 clones, roughly 84% found once. The specimen sequenced was CD4+ T cells from blood. This sequence was found in a human donor in good health.

The CDR3, as DNA: TGCGCCAGCAGAAACCCCGGGACAGGGTTCTACGAGCAGTACTTC. Translating it yields CASRNPGTGFYEQYF. The rearrangement uses TRBV5-1 and TRBJ2-7; TRBD1 aligns across 9 bases. Germline V lookup: CDR1 SGHRS, CDR2 YFSETQ. This CDR3 is built from 15 residues. V lost 5 bases and J lost 3; bases outside the gene matches: 9.